Sequencing of this TCR beta chain was carried out in a study of T cell responses to AZD1222 COVID-19 vaccine. Study background: Samples with a second dose at about 4 or about 12 weeks were pooled together.

Study-wide results and limits: It was only a handful of AZD1222 recipients who were seropositive at baseline.

Method: immunoSEQ multiplex PCR; TCRdb's copy keeps in-frame clones and lacks some. The repertoire holds about 200,000 clones, with approximately 92% as singletons. Remarks on this clone: Its antigen is not known.

This CDR3 is built from 13 residues. V was trimmed by 4 bases and J by 6 bases, leaving 12 bases between them. CDR1 and CDR2 from the germline V gene are LNHDA and SQIVND (reference sequence). Sequences were derived from peripheral blood, sampled on day 0 of AZD1222 vaccination. The rearrangement joins TRBV19 to TRBJ1-2; D might be TRBD1 (6 bases). The TCR sequence derives from an adult in good health. Here the CDR3 reads CASSNRARDGYTF. The CDR3 DNA is TGTGCCAGTAGTAACAGGGCCCGCGATGGCTACACCTTC.